This T cell receptor (beta chain) is drawn from a study of blood T cell repertoires in COVID-19. Clones were sequenced by immunoSEQ multiplex PCR, and TCRdb holds only the in-frame ones, with some missing. The data contain hundreds of thousands of clones, roughly nine tenths of them singletons. Participants' own reports of clinical history determined their cohort assignment. The CDR3 has 11 amino acids. Germline V gene lookup returns CDR1 DFQATT and CDR2 SNEGSKA (reference sequence). The chain has TRBV20-1 and TRBJ2-1; 12 bases are shared with TRBD2. The TCR comes from a man in his fifties or sixties who had recovered from COVID-19. Sequenced input: PBMCs or T cells enriched from blood (not recorded which). For the CDR3, the DNA is TGCGGACTAGCGGGAATGAATGAGCAGTTCTTC. This codes for CGLAGMNEQFF.